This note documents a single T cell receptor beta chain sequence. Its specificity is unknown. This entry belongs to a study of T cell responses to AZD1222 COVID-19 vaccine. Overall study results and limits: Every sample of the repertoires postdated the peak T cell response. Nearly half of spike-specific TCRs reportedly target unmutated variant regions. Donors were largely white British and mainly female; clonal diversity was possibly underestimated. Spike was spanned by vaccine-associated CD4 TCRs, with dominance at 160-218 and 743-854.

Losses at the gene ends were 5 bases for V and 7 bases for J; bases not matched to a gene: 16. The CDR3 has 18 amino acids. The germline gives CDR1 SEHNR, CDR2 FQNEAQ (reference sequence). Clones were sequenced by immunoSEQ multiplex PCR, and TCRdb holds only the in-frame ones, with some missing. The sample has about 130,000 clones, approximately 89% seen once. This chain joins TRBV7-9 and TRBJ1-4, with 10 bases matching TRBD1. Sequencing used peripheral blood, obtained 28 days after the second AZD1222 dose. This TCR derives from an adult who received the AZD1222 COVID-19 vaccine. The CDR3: CASSPEWTGGVLREKLFF. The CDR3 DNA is TGTGCCAGCAGCCCAGAGTGGACAGGGGGGGTGTTACGTGAAAAACTGTTTTTT.